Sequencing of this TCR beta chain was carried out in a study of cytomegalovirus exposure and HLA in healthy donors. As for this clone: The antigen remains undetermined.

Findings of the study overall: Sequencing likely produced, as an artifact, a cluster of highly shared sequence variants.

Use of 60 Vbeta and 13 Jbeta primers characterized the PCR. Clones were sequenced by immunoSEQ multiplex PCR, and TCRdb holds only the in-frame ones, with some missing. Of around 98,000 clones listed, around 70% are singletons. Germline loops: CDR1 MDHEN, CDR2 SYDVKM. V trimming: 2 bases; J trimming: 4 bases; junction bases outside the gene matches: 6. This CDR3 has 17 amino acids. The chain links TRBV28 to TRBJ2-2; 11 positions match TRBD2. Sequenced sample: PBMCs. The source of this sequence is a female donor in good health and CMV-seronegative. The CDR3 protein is CASSLIAGGPGTGELFF. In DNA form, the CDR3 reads TGTGCCAGCAGTTTAATAGCGGGAGGGCCGGGCACCGGGGAGCTGTTTTTT.